This T cell receptor beta chain is from a study of shared clonotypes between healthy human individuals (dated by TCRdb to the early 2020s). Study-level background: The cohort comprised a couple of women and three men aged 18 to 49 years. To estimate repertoire size and how much clonotype sharing occurs between individuals, the study deeply sequenced the blood TCR repertoires of several healthy adults. Different laboratories and diverse techniques were used to prepare libraries and sequence TCR repertoires, to increase sequencing depth and limit assay-specific biases. Each donor's leukapheresis produced roughly between about 0.8 and 10 billion PBMCs. For each donor, CD4 naive and CD4 memory were each run on three plates, CD8 naive on two plates, and CD8 memory on one plate. Findings and caveats that apply to the study as a whole: Based on pairwise subsampling, the degree of clonotype sharing among donors was expected to be affected by sequencing depth. Sampling was restricted to blood, and TCR repertoires in tissues likely differ from the TCR repertoires found in blood. Larger estimated clonotype richness was generally found for naive subsets than for memory subsets. Incomplete sequencing was indicated by rarefaction of sorted-subset datasets, despite the large sequencing depth. Because the study included only a small number of donors, the genetic and exposure-history diversity represented was limited. Higher generation probabilities were observed for clonotypes shared by all four sorted-subset donors than for non-shared clonotypes. Across a few donors, about 4.5% of naive CD4, 3% to 3.5% of naive CD8, 2.3% of memory CD4, and approximately 0.4% of memory CD8 clonotypes were shared.

The donors were healthy, HIV-negative adults who had no recently reported acute infections or vaccinations. Every donor was a Caucasian adult living in Nashville, Tennessee, USA. CD8 memory samples consisted of magnetically selected CD45RO+ cells combined with CCR7-negative CD45RA+ effector memory (TemRA) cells. Blood was collected by leukapheresis, and PBMCs were isolated by Ficoll-Histopaque density gradient centrifugation and then cryopreserved in liquid nitrogen vapor phase. Purity and quantity of every magnetically sorted T cell population were checked by analytical flow cytometry. Genomic DNA was isolated from every sorted fraction and measured by UV absorbance on a Nanodrop 2000c. Using the deep immunoSEQ assay, TCR CDR3 regions were amplified from genomic DNA by multiplex PCR. Genomic DNA extracted from each cell subset was distributed evenly over all wells of several immunoSEQ 96-well plates, and each plate served as one replicate. For sorted subsets, around 200 ng genomic DNA, equal to approximately 30,000 T cell genomes, was loaded into each replicate PCR. The purified libraries were quantified using a Qubit 3.0 fluorometer, sized with a Bioanalyzer 2100, and then quantified again using the KAPA Library Quantification kit. Every immunoSEQ 96-well plate was sequenced on a separate single-read 150-cycle Illumina NextSeq 550 flow cell. The study's own analysis went as follows. Because the immunoSEQ output included only junctional sequences and no quality scores, the filtering could not be the same as the filtering used for full-length reads. Sequences were annotated with PyIR, a Python wrapper for IgBLAST v1.9, using IMGT germline references to assign V/J genes and CDR3. Reads were removed for weak V/J assignments (E-value above 1e-6), missing CDR3, stop codons, out-of-frame junctions, or ambiguous translated residues. V3J clonotypes were defined as sequences sharing the same inferred V gene, J gene, and CDR3 amino acid sequence. To compute the percentage overlap between repertoires, the number of shared unique clonotypes was divided by the size of the smaller repertoire. Richness of each repertoire was evaluated using RTK rarefaction, the Chao1 estimator, and Recon v2.1 estimates of unobserved clonotypes. OLGA was used to compute generation probabilities for all TCRbeta clonotypes that the gDNA method yielded from a handful of donors. Sourced from immuneACCESS, this table was stored by TCRdb with only in-frame sequences that have V and J called. A share of the clones is absent; for the studies checked, an unresolved V gene accounts for under half, and the remainder has no known explanation. Clonal size and the V and J genes are those of that table, whereas D and trimming came from the DNA. Across this sample there are about 380,000 clones, with roughly 96% seen only once. Around 0.32% of the sample belongs to the ten largest clones.

Sequences SGHTA (CDR1) and FQGNSA (CDR2) are obtained from the germline V gene. V gives up 3 bases and J gives up 4 bases, and the segment between their germline ends measures 12 bases. The CDR3, cysteine through phenylalanine, is 14 amino acids long. Just CDR3 DNA is preserved here, 42 bases in frame from base 1. This clone occurred once. Its specific antigen is unknown. Base-call qualities are not available, and no considerably larger clone is one nucleotide away. The sequence was collected from a man aged 25 to 45 in good health. This receptor chain uses TRBV7-2 and TRBJ2-5; the D gene is perhaps TRBD1 or TRBD2, each of them matching over 6 bases. Sequenced: memory CD8+ T cells sorted from blood. The cell subset or site label corresponds to: CD45RO+ cells pooled with CCR7-negative TemRA cells. The DNA sequence is as follows: TGTGCCAGCAGCTTTTACGGGGGCCCAGAGACCCAGTACTTC. Translated, this is CASSFYGGPETQYF.